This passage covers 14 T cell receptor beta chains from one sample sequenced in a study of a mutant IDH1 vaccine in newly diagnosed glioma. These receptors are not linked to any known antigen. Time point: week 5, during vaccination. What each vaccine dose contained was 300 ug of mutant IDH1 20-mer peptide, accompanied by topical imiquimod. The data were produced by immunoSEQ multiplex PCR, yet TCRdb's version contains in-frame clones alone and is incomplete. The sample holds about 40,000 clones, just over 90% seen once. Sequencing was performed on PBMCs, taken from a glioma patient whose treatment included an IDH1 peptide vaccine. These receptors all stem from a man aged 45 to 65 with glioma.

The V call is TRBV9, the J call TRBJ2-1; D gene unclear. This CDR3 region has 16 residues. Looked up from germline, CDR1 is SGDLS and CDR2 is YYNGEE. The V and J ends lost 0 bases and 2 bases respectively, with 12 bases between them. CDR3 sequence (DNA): TGTGCCAGCAGCGTAGAGGGTCAGTTGACCTACAATGAGCAGTTCTTC. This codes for CASSVEGQLTYNEQFF.

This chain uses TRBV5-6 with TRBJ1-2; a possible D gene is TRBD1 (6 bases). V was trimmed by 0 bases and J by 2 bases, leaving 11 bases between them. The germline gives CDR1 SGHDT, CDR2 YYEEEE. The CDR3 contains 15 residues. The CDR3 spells CASSLAAGANYGYTF. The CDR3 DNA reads TGTGCCAGCAGCTTGGCTGCAGGGGCGAACTATGGCTACACCTTC.

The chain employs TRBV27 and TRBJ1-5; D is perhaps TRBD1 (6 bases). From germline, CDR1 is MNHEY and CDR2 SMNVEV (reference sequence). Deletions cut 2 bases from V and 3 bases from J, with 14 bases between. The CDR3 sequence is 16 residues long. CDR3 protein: CASSLGGGGNNQPQHF. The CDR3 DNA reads TGTGCCAGCAGTTTAGGGGGCGGGGGGAACAATCAGCCCCAGCATTTT.

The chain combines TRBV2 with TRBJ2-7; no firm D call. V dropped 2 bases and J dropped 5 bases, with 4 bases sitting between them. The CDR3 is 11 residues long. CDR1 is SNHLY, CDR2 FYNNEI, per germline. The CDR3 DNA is TGTGCCAGCAGTGAACCCAACGAGCAGTACTTC. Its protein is CASSEPNEQYF.

This CDR3 is CASTGEETQYF. The CDR3 DNA reads TGTGCCAGTACAGGAGAAGAGACCCAGTACTTC. V gene TRBV2 combines with J gene TRBJ2-5, with D maybe TRBD1 (5 bases). The germline V gene has CDR1 SNHLY and CDR2 FYNNEI. The V gene lost 9 bases and the J gene lost 3 bases, with 8 bases spanning the gap. The CDR3 spans 11 residues.

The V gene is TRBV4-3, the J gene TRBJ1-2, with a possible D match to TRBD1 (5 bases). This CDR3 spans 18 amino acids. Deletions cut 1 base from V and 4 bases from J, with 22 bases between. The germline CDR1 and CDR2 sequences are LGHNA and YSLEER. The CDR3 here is CASSQGAKTGVPGYGYTF. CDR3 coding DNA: TGCGCCAGCAGCCAAGGGGCTAAGACGGGGGTCCCGGGCTATGGCTACACCTTC.

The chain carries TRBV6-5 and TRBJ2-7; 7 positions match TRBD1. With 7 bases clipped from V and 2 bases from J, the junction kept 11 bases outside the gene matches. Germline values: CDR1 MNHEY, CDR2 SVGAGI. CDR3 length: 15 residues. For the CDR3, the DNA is TGTGCCAGCAAACGAGGGGACAGTGCAGCCTACGAGCAGTACTTC. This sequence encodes CASKRGDSAAYEQYF.

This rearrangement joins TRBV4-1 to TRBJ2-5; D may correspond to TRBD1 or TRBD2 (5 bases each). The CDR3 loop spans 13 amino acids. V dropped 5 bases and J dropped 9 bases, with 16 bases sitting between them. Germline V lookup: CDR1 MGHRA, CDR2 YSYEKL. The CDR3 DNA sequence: TGCGCCAGCAGCAGTGGGGGTCCGGAGGCCCAGTACTTC. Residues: CASSSGGPEAQYF.

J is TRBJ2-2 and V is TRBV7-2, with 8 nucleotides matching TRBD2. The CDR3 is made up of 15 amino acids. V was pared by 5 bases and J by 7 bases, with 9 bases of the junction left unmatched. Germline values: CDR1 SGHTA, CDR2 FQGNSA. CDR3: CASSPRTSPGGELFF. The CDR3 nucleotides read TGTGCCAGCAGCCCACGGACTAGCCCTGGCGGGGAGCTGTTTTTT.

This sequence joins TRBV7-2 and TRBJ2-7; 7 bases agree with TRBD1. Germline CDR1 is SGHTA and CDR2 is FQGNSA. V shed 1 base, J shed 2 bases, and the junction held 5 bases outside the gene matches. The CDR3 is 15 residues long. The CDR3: CASSLVGQGAYEQYF. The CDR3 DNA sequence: TGTGCCAGCAGCTTAGTAGGTCAGGGGGCCTACGAGCAGTACTTC.

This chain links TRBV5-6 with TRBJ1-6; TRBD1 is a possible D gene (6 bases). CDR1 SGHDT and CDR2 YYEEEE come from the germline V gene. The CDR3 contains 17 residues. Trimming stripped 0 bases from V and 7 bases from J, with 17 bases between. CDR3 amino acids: CASSLAGEVQENSPLHF. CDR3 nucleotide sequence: TGTGCCAGCAGCTTGGCAGGGGAAGTTCAGGAGAATTCACCCCTCCACTTT.

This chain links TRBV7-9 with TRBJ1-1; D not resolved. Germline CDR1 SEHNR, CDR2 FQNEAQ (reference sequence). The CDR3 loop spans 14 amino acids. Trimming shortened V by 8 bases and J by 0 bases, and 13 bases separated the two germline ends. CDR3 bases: TGTGCCAGCTCCTCGGGGAGTCTGAACACTGAAGCTTTCTTT. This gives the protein CASSSGSLNTEAFF.

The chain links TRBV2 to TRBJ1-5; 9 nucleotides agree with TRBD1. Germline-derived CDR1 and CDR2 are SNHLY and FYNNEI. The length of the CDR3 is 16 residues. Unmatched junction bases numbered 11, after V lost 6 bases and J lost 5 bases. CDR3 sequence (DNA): TGTGCCAGCAGGCAGGGACAGGGCGGCGCAGATCAGCCCCAGCATTTT. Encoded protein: CASRQGQGGADQPQHF.

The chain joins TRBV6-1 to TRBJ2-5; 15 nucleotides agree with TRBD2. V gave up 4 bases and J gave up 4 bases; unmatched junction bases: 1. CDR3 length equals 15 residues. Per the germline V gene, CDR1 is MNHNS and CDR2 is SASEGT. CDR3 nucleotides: TGTGCCAGCAGTGGGACTAGCGGGGGGGCAGAGACCCAGTACTTC. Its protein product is CASSGTSGGAETQYF.